This TCR beta chain was found in a study of T cells in Graves' hyperthyroidism and ophthalmopathy. This clonotype was counted at least ten times. Regions amplified from RNA transcripts were the TCR beta CDR3 regions. HTBI primers were used for first-round RT-PCR of the TCR CDR3. TCRdb itself ran the multiplex PCR reads through MiXCR, one entry per CDR3 protein. The table shows 800,000 or so distinct CDR3 sequences, with 38% occurring only once. The V gene end was trimmed by 5 bases and the J gene end by 2 bases; junction bases not matched to a gene: 5. CDR1 DFQATT and CDR2 SNEGSKA come from the germline V gene (reference sequence). The CDR3 runs 13 residues.

This TCR came from a man aged 18 to 30 with Graves' hyperthyroidism. The specimen was blood. The V call is TRBV20-1, the J call TRBJ2-7; TRBD2 aligns across 8 bases. The CDR3 region is CSAPPTSAYEQYF. For the CDR3, the DNA is TGCAGTGCTCCTCCGACTAGCGCCTACGAGCAGTACTTC.